The 21 T cell receptor beta chains presented below share a single source sample, sequenced in a study of read filtering for tumor transcriptome and immune sequencing. Molecular barcoded adaptors covering alpha/delta and beta/gamma chains were used on roughly 370 ng RNA. A single record per CDR3 protein comes from TCRdb applying MiXCR to the reads. The sample records 100,000 to 150,000 distinct CDR3 sequences, approximately 13% being singletons. Sequenced: a population of CD138-negative cells sorted from bone marrow. All receptors come from a donor aged 40 or older with multiple myeloma.

This clonotype was seen many times. The V call is TRBV20-1, the J call TRBJ2-1, with 13 bases lining up with TRBD2. V was pared by 7 bases and J by 6 bases, with 9 bases of the junction left unmatched. The germline CDR1 and CDR2 sequences are DFQATT and SNEGSKA (reference sequence). The CDR3 extends over 15 amino acids. In nucleotides, the CDR3 is TGCAGTGGTCAGGGACTAGCGGGATTAGGCAATGAGCAGTTCTTC. Amino acids: CSGQGLAGLGNEQFF.

Details on this clonotype: A much larger clone sits a single nucleotide away, making a read error possible. The V gene is TRBV6-1, the J gene TRBJ2-1; the match to TRBD1 covers 7 bases. CDR3 length: 12 residues. Germline values: CDR1 MNHNS, CDR2 SASEGT. The CDR3 bases are TGTGCCGGCAGCCAAGACAGGGTGAAGGAGTTCTTC. Residues: CAGSQDRVKEFF.

This clonotype was counted many times. The genes are TRBV12-3 or TRBV12-4 and TRBJ2-2, with D perhaps TRBD1 or TRBD2 (6 bases each). The CDR3 contains 14 residues. The V and J ends lost 7 bases and 5 bases respectively, with 14 bases between them. CDR3 in amino acids: CASKGGPETGELFF. DNA of the CDR3: TGTGCCAGCAAAGGGGGGCCGGAGACCGGGGAGCTGTTTTTT.

This clonotype has at least ten counts. This rearrangement joins TRBV30 to TRBJ2-1; D unclear. Germline assignment: CDR1 GTSNPN and CDR2 SVGIG (reference sequence). Trimming removed 4 bases from V and 9 bases from J, with 10 bases in between. There are 11 residues in the CDR3. CDR3 residues: CAWTLGGEQFF. In DNA, the CDR3 is TGTGCCTGGACCCTAGGCGGTGAGCAGTTCTTC.

The chain is built from TRBV7-8 and TRBJ1-1; weak D call: TRBD1 (6 bases). The V end was cut by 2 bases, the J end by 6 bases, with 13 bases between. The germline V gene encodes CDR1 SGHVS and CDR2 FQNEAQ. This CDR3 comprises 14 residues. The CDR3 loop is CASSLSGQMAEAFF. CDR3 DNA: TGTGCCAGCAGCTTAAGCGGACAGATGGCTGAAGCTTTCTTT.

In its sample, this clonotype was seen many times. V is TRBV29-1 and J is TRBJ2-1, with 14 bases matching TRBD2. The CDR3 totals 13 residues. V lost 7 bases, J lost 7 bases, and 3 bases stayed unmatched. Germline-derived CDR1 and CDR2 are SQVTM and ANQGSEA. The CDR3 protein is CSARTSGRNEQFF. The CDR3 DNA reads TGCAGCGCCCGGACTAGCGGGAGGAATGAGCAGTTCTTC.

This clonotype showed up many times. Relative to the germline gene, one junction end is altered; a read error may explain this. This rearrangement joins TRBV29-1 to TRBJ2-5; 12 bases agree with TRBD2. This CDR3 comprises 12 residues. Germline V lookup: CDR1 SQVTM, CDR2 ANQGSEA. The chain's CDR3 is CSVVASGRAFHF. Written as DNA, the CDR3 is TGCAGCGTTGTAGCTAGCGGGAGGGCCTTTCACTTC.

The sample holds many counts of this clonotype. The chain has TRBV10-3 and TRBJ2-4, with a tentative D call TRBD1 (6 bases). The V end lost 2 bases, the J end lost 0 bases, and 17 bases lay between the germline ends. Germline V gene data show CDR1 as ENHRY and CDR2 as SYGVKD. This CDR3 region has 18 residues. CDR3 sequence reads: CAISEPMPGVLAKNIQYF. CDR3 nucleotide sequence: TGTGCCATCAGTGAGCCGATGCCAGGGGTTCTAGCCAAAAACATTCAGTACTTC.

A remark on this clonotype: A much larger clone differs by one base, so this may be a read error. V usage is TRBV24-1 and J usage is TRBJ2-1; no definite D call. V lost 5 bases and J 8 bases, leaving 6 bases between the germline ends. From germline, CDR1 is KGHDR and CDR2 SFDVKD. The CDR3 covers 11 residues. The CDR3 coding sequence is TGTGCCACCAGTGTATGGCATGAGCAGTTCTTC. Encoded protein: CATSVWHEQFF.

As to this clonotype: One base away lies a much larger clone, so this may be a sequencing read error. The J gene is TRBJ2-7, the V gene TRBV20-1; D not resolved. The CDR3 is 11 amino acids. The germline gives CDR1 DFQATT, CDR2 SNEGSKA (reference sequence). Trimming took off 6 bases at V and 3 bases at J, with 9 bases between the two ends. CDR3 in amino acids: CSAREVYEQYF. In DNA, the CDR3 is TGCAGTGCCCGAGAGGTCTACGAGCAGTACTTC.

This clonotype was observed many times. V gene TRBV24-1 combines with J gene TRBJ2-1; D call uncertain. Looked up from germline, CDR1 is KGHDR and CDR2 is SFDVKD. V lost 4 bases, J lost 2 bases, and 14 bases lay in between. The CDR3 extends over 16 amino acids. Written as DNA, the CDR3 is TGTGCCACCAGTGAAGACCTAGGGTCCCCCTACAATGAGCAGTTCTTC. It translates to CATSEDLGSPYNEQFF.

This clonotype has more than one count but fewer than ten. The chain joins TRBV7-9 to TRBJ2-2, with 10 bases identical to TRBD2. The CDR3 totals 17 residues. The germline V gene has CDR1 SEHNR and CDR2 FQNEAQ (reference sequence). The V segment lost 1 base and the J segment 0 bases; nucleotides outside the gene matches: 2. CDR3 coding DNA: TGTGCCAGCAGCTTAGGGACTAGCGGAACGAACACCGGGGAGCTGTTTTTT. Its protein product is CASSLGTSGTNTGELFF.

The chain couples TRBV14 to TRBJ2-7; D is uncertain. The V gene lost 1 base and the J gene lost 6 bases, with 7 bases spanning the gap. Germline V gives CDR1 SGHDN, CDR2 FVKESK. The CDR3 spans 12 residues. CDR3 residues: CASSQAGFEQYF. Here the CDR3 DNA reads TGTGCCAGCAGCCAAGCCGGGTTCGAGCAGTACTTC.

This clonotype was counted many times. The chain joins TRBV5-5 to TRBJ1-5; 7 positions agree with TRBD1. The CDR3 consists of 16 residues. After removal of 1 base from V and 4 bases from J, the junction contained 8 bases not matched to a gene. In germline, CDR1 is SGHKS, CDR2 YYEKEE (reference sequence). CDR3 DNA sequence: TGTGCCAGCAGCTTGTTTAGGCAGGGGGGGAATCAGCCCCAGCATTTT. It codes for CASSLFRQGGNQPQHF.

This clonotype was counted ten times or more. The CDR3: CASSFLRLAAVYEQYF. The CDR3 bases are TGTGCCAGCAGCTTCCTAAGACTAGCGGCTGTCTACGAGCAGTACTTC. V gene TRBV7-2 combines with J gene TRBJ2-7; 9 positions agree with TRBD2. Germline assignment: CDR1 SGHTA and CDR2 FQGNSA. V trimming: 3 bases; J trimming: 3 bases; junction bases outside the gene matches: 9. This CDR3 contains 16 residues.

This clonotype was seen ten or more times. The V and J genes are TRBV11-2 and TRBJ2-7; 8 bases fit TRBD2. Germline CDR1 reads SGHAT; CDR2 reads FQNNGV. This CDR3 region has 15 residues. V shed 5 bases, J shed 1 base, and the junction held 7 bases outside the gene matches. CDR3 loop: CASSILAGLSYEQYF. CDR3 in DNA: TGTGCCAGCAGCATCTTAGCGGGATTATCCTACGAGCAGTACTTC.

To note about this clonotype: Sequence at one end of the junction differs from germline and may be a read error. V and J are TRBV4-3 and TRBJ1-3, with D possibly matching TRBD1 (5 bases). This CDR3 contains 16 residues. Germline-derived CDR1 and CDR2 are LGHNA and YSLEER. The CDR3 sequence: CASSQERGNPGNTRYF. For the CDR3, the DNA is TGCGCCAGCAGCCAAGAGAGGGGAAACCCTGGAAACACCAGATATTTT.

The rearrangement joins TRBV19 to TRBJ2-1, with 11 nucleotides matching TRBD2. CDR3 length equals 17 residues. Germline V gene data show CDR1 as LNHDA and CDR2 as SQIVND (reference sequence). The V segment lost 3 bases and the J segment 6 bases; nucleotides outside the gene matches: 10. The CDR3 DNA sequence: TGTGCCAGTAGTATTACTAGCGGGAGCCCCAAGATCAATGAGCAGTTCTTC. Protein: CASSITSGSPKINEQFF.

In this sample, this clonotype turned up once. This rearrangement joins TRBV15 to TRBJ2-2; tentative D call: TRBD2 (5 bases). V dropped 4 bases and J dropped 0 bases, with 15 bases sitting between them. The CDR3 is 17 amino acids. In germline, CDR1 is LNHNV, CDR2 YYDKDF (reference sequence). As DNA, the CDR3 is TGTGCCACCAGCACCTTCTGGACTGGAGCGAACACCGGGGAGCTGTTTTTT. Translation gives CATSTFWTGANTGELFF. Supplemented by reference TRBV15 and TRBJ2-2, the full variable domain reads DAMVIQNPRYQVTQFGKPVTLSCSQTLNHNVMYWYQQKSSQAPKLLFHYYDKDFNNEADTPDNFQSRRPNTSFCFLDIRSPGLGDTAMYLCATSTFWTGANTGELFFGEGSRLTVL.

Concerning this clonotype: It may be a read error: a sequence one base away is much more abundant. The rearrangement links TRBV29-1 to TRBJ2-5, with 10 bases lining up with TRBD2. V lost 6 bases, J lost 7 bases, and 8 bases stayed unmatched. Germline assignment: CDR1 SQVTM and CDR2 ANQGSEA. This CDR3 has 13 residues. CDR3 sequence reads: CSVGLAILGTQYF. The CDR3 DNA reads TGCAGCGTGGGACTAGCGATATTAGGGACCCAGTACTTC.

In its sample, this clonotype was seen many times. The chain has TRBV29-1 and TRBJ2-1; TRBD2 matches at 10 bases. The CDR3 has 15 residues. The V gene end was trimmed by 6 bases and the J gene end by 7 bases; junction bases not matched to a gene: 12. Germline values: CDR1 SQVTM, CDR2 ANQGSEA. The CDR3 nucleotides are TGCAGCGTCGATTCCGGGACTAGCGTTAGTAATGAGCAGTTCTTC. This translates into CSVDSGTSVSNEQFF.